A selection of T cell receptor beta chains follows, all from one sample in a study of T-cell memory formation after mild COVID-19. TCRdb re-analysed the 5' RACE reads in MiXCR, keeping a single row per CDR3 protein. Of around 340,000 distinct CDR3 sequences listed, around 15% are singletons. Input material: PBMCs or a T cell subset sorted from them (not recorded which). The receptors derive from a man between 18 and 29 years old who had mild COVID-19 (a few samples of this study predate the infection). Cell type and time point are not known. Each CDR3 is given with its conserved first and last residue. The order of the fields is J gene, V gene, D gene, clone size, CDR3 DNA, CDR3 protein. D genes are given only for firm matches. Not every row has a clone size; where given, it reads once, few, many or a size class.

>TRBJ2-7|TRBV12-3/TRBV12-4|NA|few
TGTGCCAGCAGGCAGACCGGGGCCTACGAGCAGTACTTC
CASRQTGAYEQYF
>TRBJ2-7|TRBV20-1|NA|many
TGCAGTGCCAGGCAGTATACCTACGAGCAGTACTTC
CSARQYTYEQYF
>TRBJ1-1|TRBV2|NA|few
TGTGCCAGCAGTGAAGAGGGGGTCACTGAAGCTTTCTTT
CASSEEGVTEAFF
>TRBJ2-7|TRBV2|NA|NA
TGTGCCAGCAGTGAAAGGGGGGCCTACTACGAGCAGTACTTC
CASSERGAYYEQYF
>TRBJ1-5|TRBV20-1|NA|few
TGCAGTGCTCTAACCGGGTTGAATCAGCCCCAGCATTTT
CSALTGLNQPQHF
>TRBJ2-7|TRBV3-1|TRBD2|NA
TGTGCCAGCAGCCCGGGACTAGCGGGGGAGGCGTACTTC
CASSPGLAGEAYF
>TRBJ1-1|TRBV7-2|NA|few
TGTGCCAGCAGCCGACAGAGGTCGAACACTGAAGCTTTCTTT
CASSRQRSNTEAFF
>TRBJ1-6|TRBV7-2|NA|NA
TGTGCCAGCAGCTCCCAACCCGCCAGGAATAATTCACCCCTCCACTTT
CASSSQPARNNSPLHF
>TRBJ1-4|TRBV29-1|NA|NA
TGCAGCGGCGGACTTGAAAATGAAAAACTGTTTTTT
CSGGLENEKLFF
>TRBJ1-1|TRBV6-5|NA|few
TGTGCCAGCAGTTACTCCCGTCCGGCGGGCACTGAAGCTTTCTTT
CASSYSRPAGTEAFF
>TRBJ2-4|TRBV7-3|NA|many
TGTGCCAGCAGCCCCCTGGGACGGAAGCTAGCCAAAAACATTCAGTACTTC
CASSPLGRKLAKNIQYF
>TRBJ2-5|TRBV20-1|NA|many
TGCAGTGCTAGGGGGGGTGCCTTACAAGAGACCCAGTACTTC
CSARGGALQETQYF
>TRBJ2-5|TRBV18|TRBD2|few
TGTGCCAGCTCACCGGGACTAGCCTTACAAGAGACCCAGTACTTC
CASSPGLALQETQYF
>TRBJ1-1|TRBV5-1|NA|many
TGCGCCAGCAGCAGGCAGGCGGGGAACACTGAAGCTTTCTTT
CASSRQAGNTEAFF
>TRBJ2-2|TRBV5-1|TRBD1|NA
TGCGCCAGCAGCCAAGAAGGGACAGGGGGCGGAATGGCCGGGGAGCTGTTTTTT
CASSQEGTGGGMAGELFF
>TRBJ2-1|TRBV7-6|TRBD1|NA
TGTGCCAGCAGCCGAAGACAGGGGGCTACATACAATGAGCAGTTCTTC
CASSRRQGATYNEQFF
>TRBJ2-4|TRBV11-2|NA|many
TGTGCCAGCAGCTTAGGGTCGACACTTCTAGGAGACATTCAGTACTTC
CASSLGSTLLGDIQYF
>TRBJ1-6|TRBV7-9|TRBD1|few
TGTGCCAGCAGCTTCCATGACAGGGAGAATTCACCCCTCCACTTT
CASSFHDRENSPLHF
>TRBJ1-4|TRBV6-5|NA|few
TGTGCCAGCAGTTACTCGGAAAGGGAAAAACTGTTTTTT
CASSYSEREKLFF
>TRBJ1-2|TRBV10-3|TRBD1|NA
TGTGCCATCAGCCTTCGGGACAGGGGGCCGAACTATGGCTACACCTTC
CAISLRDRGPNYGYTF
>TRBJ2-2|TRBV27|NA|many
TGTGCCAGCAGTACCAATGGGCCGAACACCGGGGAGCTGTTTTTT
CASSTNGPNTGELFF
>TRBJ2-5|TRBV9|TRBD2|few
TGTGCCAGCAGCGTAGGCATAGCGGGCATAGGGGAGACCCAGTACTTC
CASSVGIAGIGETQYF
>TRBJ2-5|TRBV7-7|TRBD2|NA
TGTGCTAGCAGCTTCGGGACTAGCTTGGGCGAGACCCAGTACTTC
CASSFGTSLGETQYF
>TRBJ1-5|TRBV2|NA|NA
TGTGCCAGCAGTGAAATTAATCAGCCCCAGCATTTT
CASSEINQPQHF
>TRBJ2-1|TRBV14|NA|NA
TGTGCCAGCAGCCAGGAGATGCTGGGAAGGCAGCAGTTCTTC
CASSQEMLGRQQFF
>TRBJ2-7|TRBV7-2|NA|NA
TGTGCCAGCAGCTTAGTAGGGGGGGCGAGCTCCTACGAGCAGTACTTC
CASSLVGGASSYEQYF
>TRBJ2-1|TRBV4-2|NA|NA
TGTGCCAGCAGCCAAGAATTATGGCCGGGGAATGATCAGTTCTTC
CASSQELWPGNDQFF
>TRBJ2-2|TRBV27|TRBD2|NA
TGTGCCAGCAGTTCCTGGACTAGTAACGGGGAGCTGTTTTTT
CASSSWTSNGELFF
>TRBJ2-2|TRBV9|TRBD1|NA
TGTGCCAGCAGCGTAGTGGGACAGCCCGCCTGGGGGGAGCTGTTTTTT
CASSVVGQPAWGELFF